One TCR beta chain is described in this entry. No antigen is known for it. This CDR3 has 14 amino acids. After removal of 4 bases from V and 3 bases from J, the junction contained 6 bases not matched to a gene. CDR1 and CDR2 from the germline V gene are SNHLY and FYNNEI. Every sample had a minimum of 6.5 million PBMCs isolated. These data belong to a study of blood T cells in healthy people across ages. Study information: With template switching, about one barcoded beta molecule was captured per two T cells. Study-wide findings and caveats: Researchers report that TCR beta diversity correlated strongly with naive T cell percentage.

A second PCR, run for roughly 7 to 11 cycles, used a sample-barcoded 5' primer plus a J-beta primer mix. Tagging of each cDNA molecule was performed by a template-switch adaptor with 12 random nucleotides. TCRdb re-derived calls from the 5' RACE reads in MiXCR, one entry per CDR3 protein. The table lists hundreds of thousands of distinct CDR3 sequences, approximately 40% of them singletons. The sample taken for sequencing was blood. V gene TRBV2 combines with J gene TRBJ2-7; TRBD1 matches 7 bases. This TCR derives from a man older than 75 in good health. CDR3 coding DNA: TGTGCCAGCAGTGGGGTGGGACAGAACTACGAGCAGTACTTC. Amino acid sequence: CASSGVGQNYEQYF. The whole variable domain, filled in from reference TRBV2 and TRBJ2-7, reads EPEVTQTPSHQVTQMGQEVILRCVPISNHLYFYWYRQILGQKVEFLVSFYNNEISEKSEIFDDQFSVERPDGSNFTLKIRSTKLEDSAMYFCASSGVGQNYEQYFGPGTRLTVT.